Below are 18 T cell receptor beta chains sequenced from a single sample in a study of blood T cell repertoires in COVID-19 (dated by TCRdb to the early 2020s). The receptor library was made with the immunoSEQ multiplex PCR assay. TCRdb retrieved this table from immuneACCESS and kept in-frame rearrangements only. Not all clones are present; in checked studies, unresolved V genes account for under half, and no reason is known for the remainder. A total of roughly 250,000 clones appear in this sample, approximately 83% of them only once. Approximately 4.4% of the sample is in the top ten clones. The sample comprised peripheral blood. The receptors come from a man aged 50-60 years with active or convalescent COVID-19.

CDR3 loop: CASSRRGGGLPYEQYF. The CDR3 region has the DNA TGTGCCAGTAGTAGGCGGGGCGGGGGGCTCCCCTACGAGCAGTACTTC. The V gene is TRBV19, the J gene TRBJ2-7; 8 bases are shared with TRBD2. The CDR3 runs to 16 residues. Trimming removed 4 bases from V and 2 bases from J; junction bases left unmatched: 10. CDR1 is LNHDA, CDR2 SQIVND, per germline (reference sequence).

The rearrangement joins TRBV5-1 to TRBJ2-7; TRBD2 might be the D (6 bases). V lost 4 bases and J lost 2, with 10 bases in between. CDR3 length equals 13 residues. Germline V gives CDR1 SGHRS, CDR2 YFSETQ. CDR3 residues: CASSRDSAYEQYF. CDR3 nucleotides: TGCGCCAGCAGCCGGGACTCCGCCTACGAGCAGTACTTC.

J is TRBJ1-2 and V is TRBV6-2 or TRBV6-3; 7 positions agree with TRBD1. From germline, CDR1 is MNHEY and CDR2 SVGEGT. This CDR3 spans 16 amino acids. V was pared by 6 bases and J by 0 bases, with 10 bases of the junction left unmatched. The CDR3 loop reads CASSPPGQRSNYGYTF. The CDR3 DNA reads TGTGCCAGCAGCCCTCCGGGACAGAGATCTAACTATGGCTACACCTTC.

This sequence joins TRBV7-2 and TRBJ2-1; D may be TRBD2 (5 bases). The CDR3 is 16 amino acids. V gave up 5 bases and J gave up 3 bases, with 17 bases separating them. The V gene's germline CDR1 is SGHTA and CDR2 FQGNSA. DNA for the CDR3: TGTGCCAGCAGCCCGCTGGTTAGCGACTACTACAATGAGCAGTTCTTC. Translation: CASSPLVSDYYNEQFF.

V and J are TRBV6-5 and TRBJ1-4; D unclear. V shed 6 bases and J shed 4 bases, with 12 bases lying between them. Germline CDR1 is MNHEY and CDR2 is SVGAGI. This CDR3 spans 14 amino acids. The CDR3 region is CASRPSRFNEKLFF. The DNA for the CDR3 is TGTGCCAGCAGACCATCCAGGTTTAATGAAAAACTGTTTTTT.

The gene calls are TRBV7-3 and TRBJ1-1, with D uncertain. Germline lookup yields CDR1 SGHTA and CDR2 FQGTGA. The V end was cut by 5 bases, the J end by 1 base, with 5 bases between. The CDR3 is 12 residues long. The CDR3 DNA sequence: TGTGCCAGCAGCCATTCGAACACTGAAGCTTTCTTT. Protein sequence: CASSHSNTEAFF.

The chain combines TRBV12-3 or TRBV12-4 with TRBJ2-1; unclear D gene. Trimming left V 5 bases short and J 9 bases short, with 14 bases between. The CDR3 has 13 amino acids. The CDR3 region is CASSVPPLSEQFF. CDR3 in DNA: TGTGCCAGCAGTGTACCCCCCCTTAGTGAGCAGTTCTTC.

The CDR3 loop is CASSIGTGGADTQYF. CDR3 coding DNA: TGTGCCAGCAGCATCGGGACAGGGGGCGCGGATACGCAGTATTTT. The chain joins TRBV7-9 to TRBJ2-3; 12 positions match TRBD1. V trimming: 5 bases; J trimming: 6 bases; junction bases outside the gene matches: 6. The germline CDR1 and CDR2 sequences are SEHNR and FQNEAQ (reference sequence). There are 15 residues in the CDR3.

The V call is TRBV19, the J call TRBJ1-5; a possible D gene is TRBD1 (5 bases). The CDR3 sequence is 13 residues long. V dropped 7 bases and J dropped 1 base, with 8 bases sitting between them. Germline CDR1 and CDR2: LNHDA and SQIVND (reference sequence). CDR3 bases: TGTGCCAGTACCCACAGGAGCAATCAGCCCCAGCATTTT. Amino acids: CASTHRSNQPQHF.

This chain joins TRBV25-1 and TRBJ1-1, with D perhaps matching TRBD1 (6 bases). Trimming removed 8 bases at V and 9 bases at J, with 13 bases between. CDR3 length: 11 residues. Germline CDR1 MGHDK, CDR2 SYGVNS. CDR3 region: CASGTGTQAFF. The CDR3 DNA is TGTGCCAGCGGTACCGGGACACAAGCTTTCTTT.

This chain connects TRBV10-3 to TRBJ2-5; 8 bases line up with TRBD2. Germline lookup yields CDR1 ENHRY and CDR2 SYGVKD. V shed 3 bases, J shed 1 base, and the junction held 4 bases outside the gene matches. The CDR3 is made up of 15 amino acids. CDR3 loop: CAISDRGGTQETQYF. In DNA form, the CDR3 reads TGTGCCATCAGTGATCGCGGGGGGACCCAAGAGACCCAGTACTTC.

The CDR3 loop is CSVPLGLMNTEAFF. As DNA, the CDR3 is TGCAGCGTTCCCTTGGGACTCATGAACACTGAAGCTTTCTTT. This chain links TRBV29-1 with TRBJ1-1; possibly TRBD1 for D (5 bases). Germline lookup yields CDR1 SQVTM and CDR2 ANQGSEA. CDR3 size: 14 residues. Trimming took off 5 bases at V and 0 bases at J, with 13 bases between the two ends.

The chain links TRBV11-2 to TRBJ1-5, with D tentatively TRBD1 (5 bases). Trimming left V 6 bases short and J 6 bases short, with 12 bases between. The CDR3 is 13 amino acids. Germline CDR1 reads SGHAT; CDR2 reads FQNNGV. CDR3 coding DNA: TGTGCCAGCAGTTCAGGGTCGTTTCAGCCCCAGCATTTT. Protein sequence: CASSSGSFQPQHF.

This chain uses TRBV5-4 with TRBJ2-7, with 7 bases that match TRBD2. V was pared by 1 base and J by 2 bases, with 0 bases of the junction left unmatched. The CDR3 runs 13 residues. The germline CDR1 and CDR2 sequences are SGHNT and YYREEE (reference sequence). The CDR3 DNA reads TGTGCCAGCAGCTTGCGGGGGGCCTACGAGCAGTACTTC. It encodes CASSLRGAYEQYF.

The V call is TRBV18, the J call TRBJ2-3, with 8 bases lining up with TRBD1. CDR1 KGHSH and CDR2 LQKENI come from the germline V gene. V lost 3 bases to trimming and J lost 1 base; unmatched junction nucleotides: 3. This CDR3 has 15 amino acids. The CDR3 region is CASSPDRVGTDTQYF. Written as DNA, the CDR3 is TGTGCCAGCTCACCGGACAGGGTCGGCACAGATACGCAGTATTTT.

This rearrangement joins TRBV5-6 to TRBJ2-1, with 7 bases that match TRBD1. V was pared by 3 bases and J by 4 bases, with 7 bases of the junction left unmatched. CDR1 is SGHDT and CDR2 is YYEEEE in the germline V gene. The CDR3 contains 15 residues. CDR3 nucleotide sequence: TGTGCCAGCAGCTACACCGGGACAGATTACAATGAGCAGTTCTTC. It specifies CASSYTGTDYNEQFF.

The rearrangement links TRBV5-8 to TRBJ2-2; 7 bases fit TRBD1. The CDR3 extends over 15 amino acids. V trimming: 2 bases; J trimming: 1 base; junction bases outside the gene matches: 2. Germline V CDR1 and CDR2: SGHTS, YDEGEE. Here the CDR3 reads CASSFGQENTGELFF. The CDR3 bases are TGTGCCAGCAGCTTCGGACAGGAGAACACCGGGGAGCTGTTTTTT.

The genes are TRBV19 and TRBJ1-2; a possible D gene is TRBD1 (6 bases). V was shortened by 2 bases and J by 3 bases, with 13 bases between the two germline ends. The germline V gene has CDR1 LNHDA and CDR2 SQIVND (reference sequence). CDR3 length: 15 residues. Here the CDR3 DNA reads TGTGCCAGTAGTATACTGGGGGCGAGCGACTATGGCTACACCTTC. Protein product: CASSILGASDYGYTF.